The entry below describes one TCR beta chain. The antigen remains unidentified. This sample was taken from a study of graft-versus-host responses after intestinal transplantation. Libraries were prepared by immunoSEQ multiplex PCR; TCRdb keeps only in-frame clonotypes and omits some of them. The sample carries more than 65,000 clones, around 90% recorded once. Between the trimmed V and J ends, which lost 7 bases and 0 bases, there was a span of 16 bases. Germline values: CDR1 SGHRS, CDR2 YFSETQ. This CDR3 region has 15 residues. The sample consisted of unstimulated CD8+ T cells sorted from spleen or lymph node cells, taken before intestinal transplant. The V call is TRBV5-1, the J call TRBJ2-5; a weak D match, TRBD2 (7 bases). This clonotype originated in a human donor who received an intestinal transplant. CDR3 in amino acids: CASAGERDNQETQYF. The CDR3 DNA sequence: TGCGCCAGCGCGGGGGAACGGGACAACCAAGAGACCCAGTACTTC.